One and the same sample provided the 9 T cell receptor beta chains below, sequenced in a study of T cells after somatic rescue of genetic block. Method: immunoSEQ multiplex PCR; TCRdb's copy keeps in-frame clones and lacks some. Of 15,000 or so clones listed, about 65% were seen once; the top ten hold more than 25%. The sequenced sample was peripheral blood mononuclear cells (PBMCs). These TCRs come from a young man.

CDR3 bases: TGTGCCAGCAGCCTCTTGGGACAGGGGGTAAACCACTTT. Amino acids: CASSLLGQGVNHF. The chain recombines TRBV6-1 with TRBJ1-6, with 11 bases identical to TRBD1. The V segment lost 6 bases and the J segment 18 bases; nucleotides outside the gene matches: 10. Per the germline V gene, CDR1 is MNHNS and CDR2 is SASEGT. This CDR3 is built from 13 residues.

In this sample, this clone turned up once. The chain links TRBV6-5 to TRBJ2-7, with 7 bases identical to TRBD1. The germline V gene encodes CDR1 MNHEY and CDR2 SVGAGI. The V segment lost 6 bases and the J segment 4 bases; nucleotides outside the gene matches: 6. This CDR3 spans 13 amino acids. CDR3 in DNA: TGTGCCAGCAGAACGGGGACAGATTACGAGCAGTACTTC. It encodes CASRTGTDYEQYF.

V gene TRBV18 combines with J gene TRBJ2-7; D possibly corresponds to TRBD1 (6 bases). CDR1 and CDR2 from the germline V gene are KGHSH and LQKENI. The CDR3 consists of 14 residues. V lost 4 bases and J lost 0, with 10 bases in between. This CDR3 is CASSQGHSSYEQYF. In DNA form, the CDR3 reads TGTGCCAGCTCACAGGGACATAGCTCCTACGAGCAGTACTTC. The full variable domain, in which reference TRBV18 and TRBJ2-7 provide the parts outside the CDR3, is NAGVMQNPRHLVRRRGQEARLRCSPMKGHSHVYWYRQLPEEGLKFMVYLQKENIIDESGMPKERFSAEFPKEGPSILRIQQVVRGDSAAYFCASSQGHSSYEQYFGPGTRLTVT.

The chain joins TRBV7-9 to TRBJ1-2; D unresolved. V shed 0 bases and J shed 8 bases, with 10 bases lying between them. CDR1 and CDR2 (germline): SEHNR, FQNEAQ (reference sequence). This CDR3 has 13 residues. CDR3 in amino acids: CASSLAESTGYTF. DNA for the CDR3: TGTGCCAGCAGCTTAGCGGAGTCTACGGGCTACACCTTC.

This chain connects TRBV5-1 to TRBJ2-3; weak D call: TRBD1 (5 bases). The ends were cut back, 1 base at V and 1 base at J, with 7 bases in the middle. The CDR3 is 14 amino acids. Germline CDR1 SGHRS, CDR2 YFSETQ. The chain's CDR3 is CASSLLQGTDTQYF. For the CDR3, the DNA is TGCGCCAGCAGCTTGTTACAGGGCACAGATACGCAGTATTTT.

The chain links TRBV11-3 to TRBJ2-2, with unresolved D. The V end lost 4 bases, the J end lost 5 bases, and 11 bases lay between the germline ends. The length of the CDR3 is 14 residues. Germline V lookup: CDR1 SGHNT, CDR2 YENEEA. In nucleotides, the CDR3 is TGTGCCAGCAGCTCTCCCTTGACAACCGGGGAGCTGTTTTTT. Protein sequence: CASSSPLTTGELFF.

The table lists this clone with a few counts. The chain carries TRBV6-9 and TRBJ2-1; perhaps TRBD1 as D (5 bases). CDR1 is MNHGY and CDR2 is SVAAGI in the germline V gene. V was shortened by 3 bases and J by 10 bases, with 13 bases between the two germline ends. The CDR3 extends over 13 amino acids. The CDR3 region is CASSYELQGEQFF. In DNA, the CDR3 is TGTGCCAGCAGTTACGAATTGCAGGGAGAGCAGTTCTTC.

The CDR3 reads CASSPKDRGQSDTQYF. DNA for the CDR3: TGTGCCAGCTCACCTAAGGACAGGGGGCAGTCAGATACGCAGTATTTT. The chain recombines TRBV18 with TRBJ2-3; 11 positions match TRBD1. After removal of 3 bases from V and 4 bases from J, the junction contained 6 bases not matched to a gene. Germline values: CDR1 KGHSH, CDR2 LQKENI. The CDR3 contains 16 residues.

This clone has just a few counts. This chain links TRBV4-1 with TRBJ1-2; D remains ambiguous. The CDR3 loop spans 15 amino acids. Deletions cut 3 bases from V and 0 bases from J, with 11 bases between. Per the germline V gene, CDR1 is MGHRA and CDR2 is YSYEKL. The CDR3 region has the DNA TGCGCCAGCAGCCAGCCCGGACGTCCTAACTATGGCTACACCTTC. Encoded protein: CASSQPGRPNYGYTF.